This T cell receptor (beta chain) appears in the sequencing data of a study of blood T cell repertoires in COVID-19. Background on the study: The origin of the acute and convalescent COVID-19 samples was the United States, Italy and Spain.

CDR1 GTSNPN and CDR2 SVGIG come from the germline V gene (reference sequence). Trimming took 4 bases from V and 7 from J, leaving 17 bases between them. The CDR3 extends over 13 amino acids. As originally analysed: Counts of nucleated cells, estimated from reference gene primer amplification, were obtained. Measured with immunoSEQ multiplex PCR; TCRdb has only the in-frame clones, and not every one. D and trimming come from the DNA, and the V and J calls and clone size come from that table. The data hold 83,000 or so clones, with about four fifths observed a single time. Sequenced sample: peripheral blood. This clonotype originated in a woman of 80 years or more with acute or convalescent COVID-19. The rearrangement links TRBV30 to TRBJ2-7, with TRBD2 as a possible D gene (5 bases). The DNA of the CDR3 is TGTGCCTGGAAGCGGTACACCCCTCAGGAGCAGTACTTC. Protein product: CAWKRYTPQEQYF.